The 24 T cell receptor beta chains reported below all come from one sample, sequenced in a study of identical twins. TCRdb called the 5' RACE reads again in MiXCR, with one record for every CDR3 protein. This sample has about 690,000 distinct CDR3 sequences, with less than 25% found just once. These data were also reused for a study on T cells expressing NK-cell markers.

The material sequenced was PBMCs. These receptors were taken from a young woman in good health.

As for this clonotype: This may be a read error: a much more frequent sequence differs by one nucleotide. V is TRBV12-3 or TRBV12-4 and J is TRBJ1-1; TRBD1 agrees at 7 bases. This CDR3 region has 14 residues. Here the CDR3 reads CANSHWQGGTEAFF. CDR3 coding DNA: TGTGCCAACAGTCACTGGCAGGGGGGCACTGAAGCTTTCTTT.

This clonotype has only a few counts. The rearrangement uses TRBV20-1 and TRBJ2-7, with 7 bases lining up with TRBD2. J lost 1 base, V lost 5 bases, and 11 bases had no gene match. CDR1 and CDR2 from the germline V gene are DFQATT and SNEGSKA (reference sequence). The CDR3 has 15 residues. For the CDR3, the DNA is TGCAGTGCTGGCCCGGGAGGATGGGGTTCCTACGAGCAGTACTTC. Its protein is CSAGPGGWGSYEQYF.

This clonotype turned up a few times. This chain uses TRBV18 with TRBJ2-7, with a possible D match to TRBD1 (6 bases). CDR1 and CDR2 (germline): KGHSH, LQKENI. The V and J ends lost 2 bases and 5 bases respectively, with 13 bases between them. This CDR3 has 14 residues. The CDR3 is CASSPSTGPNEQYF. The DNA for the CDR3 is TGTGCCAGCTCACCATCGACAGGTCCTAACGAGCAGTACTTC.

For the CDR3, the DNA is TGCAGCCAAGGGGTCAATGAGCAGTTCTTC. Amino acids: CSQGVNEQFF. The chain joins TRBV29-1 to TRBJ2-1, with D perhaps matching TRBD1 (5 bases). Germline V gives CDR1 SQVTM, CDR2 ANQGSEA. The V gene lost 8 bases and the J gene lost 6 bases, with 8 bases spanning the gap. The CDR3 runs to 10 residues.

This clonotype was observed a handful of times. V is TRBV29-1 and J is TRBJ2-2; D is unclear. Trimming shortened V by 1 base and J by 7 bases, and 10 bases separated the two germline ends. The CDR3 is 13 amino acids. Per germline, CDR1 SQVTM and CDR2 ANQGSEA. The CDR3 region has the DNA TGCAGCGTTGAAGGGAATGGAGACGGGGAGCTGTTTTTT. Amino acid sequence: CSVEGNGDGELFF.

This clonotype was observed at least ten times. The CDR3 loop is CSALDGGYYGYTF. In DNA, the CDR3 is TGCAGTGCTCTGGACGGCGGGTACTATGGCTACACCTTC. V gene TRBV20-1 combines with J gene TRBJ1-2, with D hard to call. V was cut by 5 bases and J by 3 bases, with 13 bases left in between. The germline V gene has CDR1 DFQATT and CDR2 SNEGSKA (reference sequence). The CDR3 loop spans 13 amino acids.

The CDR3 DNA reads TGCGCCAGCAGCTTGACAGGGGGTGCCGGTTCAGGCGAAGCTTTCTTT. Amino acid sequence: CASSLTGGAGSGEAFF. J is TRBJ1-1 and V is TRBV5-1, with 8 nucleotides matching TRBD1. J was trimmed by 8 bases and V by 1 base; bases with no gene match: 13. Germline V gives CDR1 SGHRS, CDR2 YFSETQ. This CDR3 region has 16 residues.

This chain joins TRBV6-6 and TRBJ1-1; TRBD1 might be the D (5 bases). The CDR3 consists of 13 residues. The ends were cut back, 11 bases at V and 2 bases at J, with 15 bases in the middle. Germline loops: CDR1 MNHNY, CDR2 SVGAGI (reference sequence). The CDR3 spells CAAAGTANTEAFF. Here the CDR3 DNA reads TGTGCCGCGGCCGGGACGGCAAACACTGAAGCTTTCTTT.

The chain uses TRBV7-2 and TRBJ1-2; TRBD1 is a possible D gene (6 bases). The CDR3 runs 14 residues. The V gene lost 7 bases and the J gene lost 1 base, with 13 bases spanning the gap. Germline CDR1 and CDR2: SGHTA and FQGNSA. In nucleotides, the CDR3 is TGTGCCAGCACCCAAACAGGGTTTAACTATGGCTACACCTTC. Residues: CASTQTGFNYGYTF.

In this sample, this clonotype turned up a few times. Here the CDR3 DNA reads TGCAGTGTCGCTAGGGACACTGAAGCTTTCTTT. Amino acids: CSVARDTEAFF. V is TRBV20-1 and J is TRBJ1-1; D is ambiguous. The V and J ends lost 7 bases and 3 bases respectively, with 9 bases between them. This CDR3 contains 11 residues. Germline loops: CDR1 DFQATT, CDR2 SNEGSKA (reference sequence).

A few counts support this clonotype. The chain joins TRBV20-1 to TRBJ2-3; TRBD1 or TRBD2 may be the D gene (5 bases each). The germline gives CDR1 DFQATT, CDR2 SNEGSKA (reference sequence). The length of the CDR3 is 14 residues. V lost 4 bases to trimming and J lost 0 bases, with 11 bases between them. The CDR3 is CSAKPGASTDTQYF. The CDR3 DNA sequence: TGCAGTGCTAAGCCCGGGGCAAGCACAGATACGCAGTATTTT.

This clonotype showed up many times. This rearrangement joins TRBV10-3 to TRBJ2-7; D is unresolved. CDR3 length: 11 residues. The ends were cut back, 3 bases at V and 0 bases at J, with 0 bases in the middle. Germline values: CDR1 ENHRY, CDR2 SYGVKD. The CDR3 sequence: CAISDSYEQYF. DNA for the CDR3: TGTGCCATCAGTGACTCCTACGAGCAGTACTTC.

The genes are TRBV11-3 and TRBJ2-4; possible D gene TRBD2, 6 bases. Trimming shortened V by 5 bases and J by 0 bases, and 11 bases separated the two germline ends. From germline, CDR1 is SGHNT and CDR2 YENEEA. This CDR3 spans 15 amino acids. CDR3 region: CASSPWDLAKNIQYF. CDR3 nucleotide sequence: TGTGCCAGCAGCCCATGGGACTTAGCCAAAAACATTCAGTACTTC.

This sequence joins TRBV3-1 and TRBJ1-2; possibly TRBD1 for D (5 bases). Germline lookup yields CDR1 LGHDT and CDR2 YNNKEL (reference sequence). The CDR3 covers 18 residues. The V gene lost 0 bases and the J gene lost 0 bases, with 17 bases spanning the gap. Written as DNA, the CDR3 is TGTGCCAGCAGCCAAGAGAAGGGGTGGGAAAATACTAACTATGGCTACACCTTC. Amino acid sequence: CASSQEKGWENTNYGYTF.

This clonotype came up a few times. The rearrangement links TRBV6-1 to TRBJ1-1, with no clear D. CDR1 is MNHNS, CDR2 SASEGT, per germline. Between the trimmed V and J ends, which lost 6 bases and 1 base, there was a span of 6 bases. This CDR3 region has 12 residues. CDR3 coding DNA: TGTGCCAGCAGGCATTCGAACACTGAAGCTTTCTTT. This gives the protein CASRHSNTEAFF.

This sequence joins TRBV12-3 or TRBV12-4 and TRBJ1-4; D gene uncertain. The CDR3 covers 15 residues. V was cut by 6 bases and J by 3 bases, with 14 bases left in between. Here the CDR3 DNA reads TGTGCCAGCAGCCCTACTAGGGCAGCTAATGAAAAACTGTTTTTT. This encodes CASSPTRAANEKLFF.

The V call is TRBV20-1, the J call TRBJ2-7; 11 nucleotides line up with TRBD1. J lost 5 bases, V lost 7 bases, and 10 bases had no gene match. The CDR3 has 14 amino acids. The germline gives CDR1 DFQATT, CDR2 SNEGSKA (reference sequence). The CDR3 protein is CSVPGTGGSDEQYF. The CDR3 DNA is TGCAGTGTGCCCGGGACAGGGGGTTCCGACGAGCAGTACTTC.

A few counts support this clonotype. The chain employs TRBV7-2 and TRBJ1-4; the D gene is possibly TRBD1 (6 bases). Germline values: CDR1 SGHTA, CDR2 FQGNSA. CDR3 length: 15 residues. V was pared by 5 bases and J by 6 bases, with 16 bases between. The CDR3 DNA reads as TGTGCCAGCAGCGGGAGGGCAGGGGCGTATGAAAAACTGTTTTTT. Translating it yields CASSGRAGAYEKLFF.

V gene TRBV18 combines with J gene TRBJ2-2; D is undetermined. Trimming stripped 3 bases from V and 6 bases from J, with 11 bases between. Germline V gene data show CDR1 as KGHSH and CDR2 as LQKENI. This CDR3 has 14 residues. The DNA of the CDR3 is TGTGCCAGCTCACCTACCATGGTCTCCGGGGAGCTGTTTTTT. Translating it yields CASSPTMVSGELFF.

This clonotype was observed many times. CDR3 amino acids: CASSLRGRMVDEQFF. The CDR3 DNA reads TGCGCCAGCAGCTTACGCGGAAGGATGGTCGATGAGCAGTTCTTC. The chain joins TRBV5-1 to TRBJ2-1; D gene unclear. The CDR3 runs 15 residues. Trimming cost V 2 bases and J 8 bases, with 17 bases left between them. CDR1 and CDR2 from the germline V gene are SGHRS and YFSETQ.

The gene calls are TRBV10-3 and TRBJ2-4; perhaps TRBD2 as D (5 bases). In germline, CDR1 is ENHRY, CDR2 SYGVKD. V was cut by 6 bases and J by 4 bases, with 13 bases left in between. This CDR3 is built from 14 residues. The CDR3 DNA reads as TGTGCCATCAGCGAAACCACGGGGAAAAACATTCAGTACTTC. Translating it yields CAISETTGKNIQYF.

This rearrangement joins TRBV29-1 to TRBJ2-7; 9 bases fit TRBD2. This CDR3 is 14 amino acids long. V lost 4 bases, J lost 0 bases, and 4 bases stayed unmatched. Germline values: CDR1 SQVTM, CDR2 ANQGSEA. The CDR3 sequence: CSVATSGSSYEQYF. In DNA form, the CDR3 reads TGCAGCGTTGCGACTAGCGGTAGCTCCTACGAGCAGTACTTC.

This clonotype was seen at least ten times. This chain joins TRBV7-2 and TRBJ2-7; D remains ambiguous. CDR1 is SGHTA, CDR2 FQGNSA, per germline. The ends were cut back, 5 bases at V and 3 bases at J, with 11 bases in the middle. CDR3 length: 13 residues. CDR3 in DNA: TGTGCCAGCAGCCAGGACCGATTCTACGAGCAGTACTTC. It is translated as CASSQDRFYEQYF.

This clonotype has only a few counts. The CDR3 sequence: CASSSNRVSYNEQFF. The DNA for the CDR3 is TGTGCCAGCAGTTCCAACAGGGTTTCCTACAATGAGCAGTTCTTC. The chain employs TRBV12-3 or TRBV12-4 and TRBJ2-1; possible D gene TRBD1, 6 bases. The CDR3 is 15 residues long. V gave up 4 bases and J gave up 1 base, with 11 bases separating them.